A selection of T cell receptor beta chains follows, all from one sample in a study of blood T cell repertoires in COVID-19. Using immunoSEQ multiplex PCR, the repertoire was profiled, and TCRdb retains in-frame clones only, with some absent. The table lists some 80,000 clones, around four fifths of them singletons. The specimen was peripheral blood. These receptors were taken from an elderly man with active or convalescent COVID-19. CDR3s include the opening cysteine and the closing phenylalanine or tryptophan. D genes are given only for firm matches. Where a row states a size, it is once, few, many or the class of an expanded clone; other rows omit it.

d_gene	j_gene	abundance	v_gene	CDR3nt	CDR3aa
-	TRBJ2-1	-	TRBV9	TGTGCCAGCAGCGTAGATCCTGGGGGGTCGTCCTCCTACAATGAGCAGTTCTTC	CASSVDPGGSSSYNEQFF
TRBD2	TRBJ2-1	-	TRBV4-1	TGCGCCAGCAGCCAAGATCTCGGGCTAGCGGGAGGGCCTCAACATGAGCAGTTCTTC	CASSQDLGLAGGPQHEQFF
TRBD1	TRBJ2-1	-	TRBV23-1	TGCGCCAGCAGAACCGGGACAGGGGGCGTCCCACGTGAGCAGTTCTTC	CASRTGTGGVPREQFF
TRBD1	TRBJ1-5	-	TRBV19	TGTGCCACATCCCGGACAGGGGTAATTCAGCCCCAGCATTTT	CATSRTGVIQPQHF
-	TRBJ1-5	-	TRBV28	TGTGCCAGCAGTTTAGCAGGGTCCATCCAGCCCCAGCATTTT	CASSLAGSIQPQHF
-	TRBJ2-3	-	TRBV6-5	TGTGCCAGCAGTATACACGGGGGACGAGCAGATACGCAGTATTTT	CASSIHGGRADTQYF
TRBD1	TRBJ1-3	many	TRBV18	TGTGCCAGCTCACCACCTGTCAGGGGGTCTGGAAACACCATATATTTT	CASSPPVRGSGNTIYF
TRBD2	TRBJ2-3	-	TRBV3-1/TRBV3-2	TGTGCCAGCAGCCAAGCTAGCGGGGGGGCTCCAGATACGCAGTATTTT	CASSQASGGAPDTQYF
-	TRBJ2-3	-	TRBV2	TGTGCCAGCCGGCAGGGGACAGATACGCAGTATTTT	CASRQGTDTQYF
-	TRBJ1-4	-	TRBV10-2	TGCGCCAGCAGTGAGCAGGGGCTGGATGAAAAACTGTTTTTT	CASSEQGLDEKLFF
-	TRBJ2-2	-	TRBV19	TGTGCCAGTACCCCATTGGGGGAGGACACCGGGGAGCTGTTTTTT	CASTPLGEDTGELFF
TRBD2	TRBJ2-3	-	TRBV24-1	TGTGCCACCAGTGAGGCGGGGATAGCGGGGGGGGCCCCTGGTGCGCAGTATTTT	CATSEAGIAGGAPGAQYF
TRBD1	TRBJ2-1	once	TRBV5-1	TGCGCCAGCAGCTTTGGACAGGGACTCGAGTTCTTC	CASSFGQGLEFF
-	TRBJ1-3	-	TRBV2	TGTGCCAGCATACAGGGCTGGGGAAACACCATATATTTT	CASIQGWGNTIYF
-	TRBJ1-4	-	TRBV6-5	TGTGCCAGCAGTATCCAGGGCAGGGGTGAAAAACTGTTTTTT	CASSIQGRGEKLFF
TRBD1	TRBJ1-5	-	TRBV6-1	TGTGCCAGCAGTGAATTCGACAGGGGGCCGGAGCCCCAGCATTTT	CASSEFDRGPEPQHF
-	TRBJ1-4	-	TRBV5-4	TGTGCCAGCAGCCACGGGGGGAAAAATGAAAAACTGTTTTTT	CASSHGGKNEKLFF
-	TRBJ2-3	once	TRBV19	TGTGCCAGTAGTATCGGACCTAGCACCACAGATACGCAGTATTTT	CASSIGPSTTDTQYF
TRBD1	TRBJ1-3	-	TRBV19	TGTGCCAGTAGCAACAGGGGGCCGACTGGAAACACCATATATTTT	CASSNRGPTGNTIYF
TRBD2	TRBJ2-1	few	TRBV10-1	TGCGCCAGCAGTCGCAGTCTAGCGGGAGACAATGAGCAGTTCTTC	CASSRSLAGDNEQFF
-	TRBJ1-1	few	TRBV14	TGTGCCAGCAGCCAAGTCAGCACTGAAGCTTTCTTT	CASSQVSTEAFF
TRBD2	TRBJ2-2	-	TRBV9	TGTGCCAGCAGCGCCCGACTAGCGGAGTACACCGGGGAGCTGTTTTTT	CASSARLAEYTGELFF
-	TRBJ1-2	-	TRBV5-6	TGTGCCAGCAGCTTTTTTTCTTCCGGACGGAGGATTCATGGCTACACCTTC	CASSFFSSGRRIHGYTF
TRBD1	TRBJ1-2	-	TRBV5-4	TGTGCCAGCAGCTTGTTCCAGGGGGCGCAGCATGGCTACACCTTC	CASSLFQGAQHGYTF
TRBD1	TRBJ2-5	-	TRBV3-1/TRBV3-2	TGTGCCAGCAGCCAGCAACAGGGGAGAGAGACCCAGTACTTC	CASSQQQGRETQYF
-	TRBJ1-3	-	TRBV5-1	TGCGCCAGCAGCTTCGGGGAACCTGGAAACACCATATATTTT	CASSFGEPGNTIYF
-	TRBJ1-2	-	TRBV7-2	TGTGCCAGCAGCCCTCGTTATAATAACTATGGCTACACCTTC	CASSPRYNNYGYTF
-	TRBJ2-3	few	TRBV5-4	TGTGCCAGCAGCTTGGGCGGTATAAACACAGATACGCAGTATTTT	CASSLGGINTDTQYF
TRBD1	TRBJ1-2	-	TRBV6-5	TGTGCCAGCAGTTACACGGGACAGGGGCAGGGCTACACCTTC	CASSYTGQGQGYTF
-	TRBJ1-1	few	TRBV18	TGTGCCAGCTCACCACCGTACAGGAACACTGAAGCTTTCTTT	CASSPPYRNTEAFF
TRBD1	TRBJ1-2	-	TRBV14	TGTGCCAGCAGCCAAGCCGGGACAGTGTATGGCTACACCTTC	CASSQAGTVYGYTF
TRBD1	TRBJ2-5	-	TRBV29-1	TGCAGCCTTAGGACAGGGCGGGAGACCCAGTACTTC	CSLRTGRETQYF
-	TRBJ1-5	-	TRBV27	TGTGCCAGCAGTTTCTCGAAGACAATGAGCAATCAGCCCCAGCATTTT	CASSFSKTMSNQPQHF
-	TRBJ1-1	-	TRBV11-2	TGTGCCAGCAGCGTAACACCTTTCCGAGCTTTCTTT	CASSVTPFRAFF
TRBD1	TRBJ1-2	few	TRBV24-1	TGTGCCACCAGTGACCCGACAGGGGAGGACTATGGCTACACCTTC	CATSDPTGEDYGYTF
TRBD1	TRBJ1-4	-	TRBV18	TGTGCCAGCTCACCGACGGGACAGGGGGCTGCAACTAATGAAAAACTGTTTTTT	CASSPTGQGAATNEKLFF
-	TRBJ2-5	-	TRBV5-1	TGCGCCAGCAGTCCTGCGGGACAGACGGTCCAAGAGACCCAGTACTTC	CASSPAGQTVQETQYF
TRBD1	TRBJ1-4	few	TRBV4-2	TGTGCCAGCAGCCAAGATCGGTGGACAGGGGGTGAAAAACTGTTTTTT	CASSQDRWTGGEKLFF
-	TRBJ2-4	-	TRBV20-1	TGCAGTGCTAGTTCCCAGTACAAAAACATTCAGTACTTC	CSASSQYKNIQYF
TRBD1	TRBJ2-2	once	TRBV11-3	TGTGCCAGCAGCCCCGGGACAGGTCGGACCGGGGAGCTGTTTTTT	CASSPGTGRTGELFF
TRBD1	TRBJ1-2	-	TRBV27	TGTGCCAGCAGATCACAGGGGTATGGCTACACCTTC	CASRSQGYGYTF
-	TRBJ1-1	-	TRBV6-6	TGTGCCAGCAGTTACTCGCGGAACACTGAAGCTTTCTTT	CASSYSRNTEAFF
TRBD2	TRBJ2-1	-	TRBV19	TGTGCCACCAAACTAGCGGGGGAGGCCAAGCAGTTCTTC	CATKLAGEAKQFF
-	TRBJ1-5	-	TRBV5-8	TGTGCCAGCAGCCACGTTTTCGCTAAGAGAAGCAATCAGCCCCAGCATTTT	CASSHVFAKRSNQPQHF
-	TRBJ2-3	-	TRBV6-6	TGTGCCAGCAGTTCCAGGGCCCCGGATACGCAGTATTTT	CASSSRAPDTQYF
TRBD1	TRBJ2-4	-	TRBV30	TGTGCCTGGAGTCGAGTCCGGGACAGCCTAGCCAAAAACATTCAGTACTTC	CAWSRVRDSLAKNIQYF
-	TRBJ1-1	-	TRBV27	TGTGCCAGCAGTTTATCATTGGTGGCGCGCGGCACTGAAGCTTTCTTT	CASSLSLVARGTEAFF
-	TRBJ1-5	-	TRBV5-6	TGTGCCAGCAGCTTGTACCAGGGAAGCAATCAGCCCCAGCATTTT	CASSLYQGSNQPQHF
-	TRBJ2-2	-	TRBV3-1/TRBV3-2	TGTGCCAGCAGCCCCGTCAGGTCCGGGGAGCTGTTTTTT	CASSPVRSGELFF
-	TRBJ1-6	once	TRBV7-6	TGTGCCAGCAGCTTAGAACCGCATAGCTCCTATAATTCACCCCTCCACTTT	CASSLEPHSSYNSPLHF
TRBD1	TRBJ1-1	-	TRBV7-9	TGTGCCACCACCCCCGACAGGGGTTTTACTGAAGCTTTCTTT	CATTPDRGFTEAFF
TRBD1	TRBJ1-4	-	TRBV2	TGTGCCAGCAGTTGGGACAGGGGGAAGACTAATGAAAAACTGTTTTTT	CASSWDRGKTNEKLFF